The 27 T cell receptor beta chains reported below all come from one sample, sequenced in a study of T cell responses to AZD1222 COVID-19 vaccine. Sequencing was performed with immunoSEQ multiplex PCR; in TCRdb, only in-frame clones are kept and a portion is missing. Here the sample spans under 200,000 clones, about 91% being singletons. The source was peripheral blood, collected 28 days after the second AZD1222 dose. These receptors all come from an adult who received the AZD1222 COVID-19 vaccine.

This chain links TRBV6-5 with TRBJ2-1, with D possibly matching TRBD2 (6 bases). CDR3 length: 15 amino acids. Germline assignment: CDR1 MNHEY and CDR2 SVGAGI. V was shortened by 6 bases and J by 0 bases, with 12 bases between the two germline ends. CDR3 bases: TGTGCCAGCAGGTCCTTCGGGAGCTCCTACAATGAGCAGTTCTTC. The encoded protein is CASRSFGSSYNEQFF.

Only one count was recorded for this clone. The chain uses TRBV24-1 and TRBJ2-7; D possibly corresponds to TRBD1 (5 bases). Trimming took off 2 bases at V and 3 bases at J, with 7 bases between the two ends. The CDR3 covers 13 residues. Germline-derived CDR1 and CDR2 are KGHDR and SFDVKD. CDR3 sequence: CATSDSGFYEQYF. CDR3 nucleotide sequence: TGTGCCACCAGTGATTCAGGGTTCTACGAGCAGTACTTC.

The CDR3 protein is CASSPGGGTGTEAFF. The CDR3 DNA is TGTGCCAGCAGTCCAGGGGGGGGGACGGGCACTGAAGCTTTCTTT. This rearrangement joins TRBV27 to TRBJ1-1; 7 bases are shared with TRBD1. Germline CDR1 MNHEY, CDR2 SMNVEV (reference sequence). CDR3 length: 15 amino acids. V was pared by 5 bases and J by 4 bases, with 10 bases of the junction left unmatched.

The chain couples TRBV19 to TRBJ1-6; possible D gene TRBD1, 6 bases. CDR1 is LNHDA, CDR2 SQIVND, per germline (reference sequence). The V and J ends lost 2 bases and 14 bases respectively, with 10 bases between them. The CDR3 has 12 amino acids. The CDR3 nucleotides read TGTGCCAGTAGTATAAGAGGGACAACCCTCCACTTT. This codes for CASSIRGTTLHF.

The chain joins TRBV3-1 (or the pseudogene TRBV3-2) to TRBJ2-5; perhaps TRBD2 as D (6 bases). The germline V gene encodes CDR1 LGHDT and CDR2 YNNKEL (reference sequence). CDR3 length: 15 amino acids. V dropped 1 base and J dropped 5 bases, with 14 bases sitting between them. In DNA, the CDR3 is TGTGCCAGCAGCCAAGGGCCTAGCGACGGGGAGACCCAGTACTTC. This codes for CASSQGPSDGETQYF.

This sequence joins TRBV13 and TRBJ2-5; weak D call: TRBD1 (5 bases). Germline CDR1 PRHDT, CDR2 FYEKMQ (reference sequence). The length of the CDR3 is 16 residues. V was trimmed by 0 bases and J by 4 bases, leaving 15 bases between them. The CDR3 coding sequence is TGTGCCAGCAGCTTAGGAGGTGGGGTTAGGGGAGAGACCCAGTACTTC. Protein product: CASSLGGGVRGETQYF.

The rearrangement uses TRBV5-4 and TRBJ1-5; no firm D call. From germline, CDR1 is SGHNT and CDR2 YYREEE (reference sequence). Trimming pared 4 bases from V and 4 bases from J, leaving 15 bases between. The CDR3 has 15 amino acids. The CDR3 is CASSPSPGKNQPQHF. As DNA, the CDR3 is TGTGCCAGCAGCCCCTCACCGGGAAAAAATCAGCCCCAGCATTTT.

The V and J genes are TRBV13 and TRBJ2-1; TRBD2 matches at 10 bases. V lost 4 bases and J lost 8; bases outside the gene matches: 8. The germline gives CDR1 PRHDT, CDR2 FYEKMQ (reference sequence). The CDR3 contains 15 residues. This CDR3 reads CASSSERGGRDEQFF. Written as DNA, the CDR3 is TGTGCCAGCAGCTCCGAGCGGGGGGGCAGAGATGAGCAGTTCTTC.

This chain connects TRBV6-2 or TRBV6-3 to TRBJ1-1; D unclear. The germline V and J ends were trimmed by 2 bases and 5 bases, with 15 bases remaining between them. The germline V gene has CDR1 MNHEY and CDR2 SVGEGT. CDR3 size: 15 residues. CDR3: CASSYGSRGRTEAFF. The CDR3 DNA sequence: TGTGCCAGCAGTTACGGGAGCCGGGGTCGGACTGAAGCTTTCTTT.

The chain links TRBV10-1 to TRBJ1-6, with D possibly TRBD1 on 6 matching bases. Per the germline V gene, CDR1 is WNHNN and CDR2 is SYGVQD (reference sequence). V was clipped by 6 bases and J by 11 bases, with 26 bases between them. CDR3 length: 17 amino acids. The CDR3: CASSVDRIVLLQPPLHF. The CDR3 region has the DNA TGCGCCAGCAGCGTCGACAGGATCGTTCTCCTCCAGCCACCCCTCCACTTT.

A single count supports this clone. This chain's CDR3 is CASSENTGDGYTF. The CDR3 DNA sequence: TGTGCCAGCAGTGAAAATACAGGGGATGGCTACACCTTC. The gene calls are TRBV25-1 and TRBJ1-2; 7 bases map to TRBD1. Unmatched junction bases numbered 3, after V lost 2 bases and J lost 6 bases. Germline V gene lookup returns CDR1 MGHDK and CDR2 SYGVNS. This CDR3 is 13 amino acids long.

The V gene is TRBV4-1, the J gene TRBJ2-2; D possibly corresponds to TRBD2 (5 bases). There are 17 residues in the CDR3. Germline CDR1 is MGHRA and CDR2 is YSYEKL. V was trimmed by 2 bases and J by 0 bases, leaving 13 bases between them. The CDR3 loop is CASSQHLADANTGELFF. The CDR3 DNA is TGCGCCAGCAGCCAACACCTAGCCGATGCGAACACCGGGGAGCTGTTTTTT.

The CDR3 sequence is CASSPQDRGGFEQYF. CDR3 nucleotides: TGTGCCAGCAGCCCCCAGGACAGGGGTGGTTTCGAGCAGTACTTC. The chain carries TRBV7-3 and TRBJ2-7; 9 nucleotides align to TRBD1. The germline V gene has CDR1 SGHTA and CDR2 FQGTGA. Trimming removed 5 bases from V and 6 bases from J; junction bases left unmatched: 11. The CDR3 loop spans 15 amino acids.

This chain links TRBV7-2 with TRBJ2-3; D perhaps matches TRBD1 (5 bases). This CDR3 has 16 residues. With 6 bases removed from V and 2 bases from J, the gap between germline ends came to 18 bases. Per germline, CDR1 SGHTA and CDR2 FQGNSA. CDR3 in amino acids: CASSPGVRAYTDTQYF. CDR3 DNA sequence: TGTGCCAGCAGTCCCGGTGTCAGGGCGTACACAGATACGCAGTATTTT.

The chain combines TRBV28 with TRBJ1-4, with no clear D. CDR1 and CDR2 (germline): MDHEN, SYDVKM. The V gene lost 5 bases and the J gene lost 0 bases, with 16 bases spanning the gap. CDR3 length: 17 residues. This chain's CDR3 is CASSPVDLTATNEKLFF. The CDR3 DNA is TGTGCCAGCAGTCCAGTTGACCTTACAGCAACTAATGAAAAACTGTTTTTT.

The rearrangement links TRBV4-3 to TRBJ2-7; 8 bases line up with TRBD2. The ends lost 0 bases at V and 3 bases at J; junction bases unmatched: 4. The CDR3 totals 15 residues. Germline V lookup: CDR1 LGHNA, CDR2 YSLEER. CDR3 residues: CASSQDRSGSYEQYF. The DNA for the CDR3 is TGCGCCAGCAGCCAAGATCGGAGCGGGAGCTACGAGCAGTACTTC.

The chain uses TRBV15 and TRBJ1-2; possibly TRBD1 for D (5 bases). The V gene lost 5 bases and the J gene lost 0 bases, with 10 bases spanning the gap. This CDR3 spans 14 amino acids. Germline V CDR1 and CDR2: LNHNV, YYDKDF (reference sequence). The DNA for the CDR3 is TGTGCCACCAGCCACGGGGCTTCTAACTATGGCTACACCTTC. It yields the protein CATSHGASNYGYTF.

The rearrangement uses TRBV7-9 and TRBJ1-2; possible D gene TRBD1, 5 bases. The CDR3 loop spans 14 amino acids. Germline CDR1 SEHNR, CDR2 FQNEAQ (reference sequence). The ends were cut back, 3 bases at V and 8 bases at J, with 16 bases in the middle. The CDR3 DNA is TGTGCCAGCAGCTTGGCCGGGCCAGGGAGGGGCTACACCTTC. Protein sequence: CASSLAGPGRGYTF.

V gene TRBV14 combines with J gene TRBJ1-2; no firm D call. The V end was cut by 4 bases, the J end by 7 bases, with 13 bases between. Germline values: CDR1 SGHDN, CDR2 FVKESK. The CDR3 extends over 13 amino acids. The CDR3, as DNA: TGTGCCAGCAGCCCGCACAGAGAGGGTGGCTACACCTTC. Its translation: CASSPHREGGYTF.

The chain couples TRBV7-9 to TRBJ1-1, with TRBD1 matching over 7 bases. The V segment lost 5 bases and the J segment 1 base; nucleotides outside the gene matches: 4. CDR1 is SEHNR, CDR2 FQNEAQ, per germline (reference sequence). CDR3 size: 14 residues. The CDR3 is CASSPRTGNTEAFF. The CDR3 nucleotides read TGTGCCAGCAGCCCGCGGACAGGGAACACTGAAGCTTTCTTT.

The rearrangement links TRBV9 to TRBJ2-5; 8 bases agree with TRBD1. Germline V gene data show CDR1 as SGDLS and CDR2 as YYNGEE. The CDR3 sequence is 14 residues long. J gave up 5 bases and V 4 bases, and 7 bases lay outside the gene matches. The chain's CDR3 is CASSPPGGQETQYF. The CDR3 DNA follows: TGTGCCAGCAGCCCCCCAGGGGGCCAGGAGACCCAGTACTTC.

The chain carries TRBV3-1 (or the pseudogene TRBV3-2) and TRBJ2-1, with a possible D match to TRBD2 (5 bases). Per germline, CDR1 LGHDT and CDR2 YNNKEL (reference sequence). V lost 0 bases and J lost 8, with 14 bases in between. The CDR3 sequence is 15 residues long. The CDR3 region has the DNA TGTGCCAGCAGCCAAGAAGGAGGTAGATCCCATGAGCAGTTCTTC. This codes for CASSQEGGRSHEQFF.

The chain has TRBV29-1 and TRBJ1-4, with unresolved D. Deletions cut 5 bases from V and 1 base from J, with 17 bases between. Germline-derived CDR1 and CDR2 are SQVTM and ANQGSEA. This CDR3 contains 16 residues. The CDR3 nucleotides read TGCAGCGTTAGCGGCGTATACGGTTTAACTAATGAAAAACTGTTTTTT. Protein sequence: CSVSGVYGLTNEKLFF.

The rearrangement joins TRBV11-2 to TRBJ2-3; D is ambiguous. With 4 bases removed from V and 4 bases from J, the gap between germline ends came to 12 bases. The CDR3 runs 14 residues. The germline CDR1 and CDR2 sequences are SGHAT and FQNNGV. CDR3 sequence reads: CASSSLDVPDTQYF. For the CDR3, the DNA is TGTGCCAGCAGCTCACTCGACGTTCCAGATACGCAGTATTTT.

This chain uses TRBV4-3 with TRBJ2-2; D perhaps matches TRBD1 (6 bases). From germline, CDR1 is LGHNA and CDR2 YSLEER. Trimming took 3 bases from V and 3 from J, leaving 14 bases between them. This CDR3 is 16 amino acids long. CDR3 nucleotides: TGCGCCAGCAGCCAGCAAGCCAGGGGCGACACCGGGGAGCTGTTTTTT. Translation: CASSQQARGDTGELFF.

The rearrangement links TRBV6-5 to TRBJ2-2; maybe TRBD1 (6 bases). CDR3 length equals 13 residues. CDR1 is MNHEY, CDR2 SVGAGI, per germline. V lost 6 bases and J 5 bases, leaving 10 bases between the germline ends. CDR3 sequence (DNA): TGTGCCAGCAGGGCCAGGGGAACCGGGGAGCTGTTTTTT. Amino acids: CASRARGTGELFF.

The V gene is TRBV4-1, the J gene TRBJ2-3; D gene unclear. CDR1 and CDR2 from the germline V gene are MGHRA and YSYEKL. The CDR3 is 16 amino acids. Trimming shortened V by 3 bases and J by 2 bases, and 15 bases separated the two germline ends. CDR3 residues: CASSHVFPSPTDTQYF. Here the CDR3 DNA reads TGCGCCAGCAGCCATGTTTTCCCGTCCCCCACAGATACGCAGTATTTT.